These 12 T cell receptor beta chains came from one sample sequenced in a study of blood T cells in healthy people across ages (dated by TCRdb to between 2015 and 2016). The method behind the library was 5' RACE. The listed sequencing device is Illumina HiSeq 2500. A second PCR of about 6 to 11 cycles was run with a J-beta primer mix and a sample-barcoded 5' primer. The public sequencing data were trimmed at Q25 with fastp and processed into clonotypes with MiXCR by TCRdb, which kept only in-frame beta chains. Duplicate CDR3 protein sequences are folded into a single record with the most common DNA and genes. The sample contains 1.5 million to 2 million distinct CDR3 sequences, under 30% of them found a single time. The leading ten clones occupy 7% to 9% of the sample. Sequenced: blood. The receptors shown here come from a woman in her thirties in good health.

The CDR3 region has the DNA TGTGCCAGTAGTACACCGGGACCCGGCCGTTATGGCTACACCTTC. It is translated as CASSTPGPGRYGYTF. The chain has TRBV19 and TRBJ1-2, with D perhaps matching TRBD1 (5 bases). V lost 4 bases and J 5 bases, leaving 17 bases between the germline ends. The CDR3 has 15 amino acids. Germline V gives CDR1 LNHDA, CDR2 SQIVND (reference sequence).

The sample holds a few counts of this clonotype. CDR3 in DNA: TGTGCCACCAGTGATCTAACCAGGGATTACAATGAGCAGTTCTTC. Translation: CATSDLTRDYNEQFF. The V call is TRBV24-1, the J call TRBJ2-1; TRBD1 is a possible D gene (5 bases). The length of the CDR3 is 15 residues. CDR1 and CDR2 from the germline V gene are KGHDR and SFDVKD. V lost 3 bases and J lost 4, with 12 bases in between.

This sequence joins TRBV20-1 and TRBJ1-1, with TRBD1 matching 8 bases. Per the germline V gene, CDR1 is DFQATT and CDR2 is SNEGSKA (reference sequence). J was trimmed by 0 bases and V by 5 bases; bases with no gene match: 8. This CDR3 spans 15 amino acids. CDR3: CSAPQGARMNTEAFF. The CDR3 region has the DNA TGCAGTGCTCCCCAGGGGGCGCGTATGAACACTGAAGCTTTCTTT.

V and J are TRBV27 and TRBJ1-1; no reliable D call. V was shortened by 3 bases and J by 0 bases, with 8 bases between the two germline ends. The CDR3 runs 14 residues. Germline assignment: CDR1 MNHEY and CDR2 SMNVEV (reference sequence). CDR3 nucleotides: TGTGCCAGCAGTTTTTTCCCATTGAACACTGAAGCTTTCTTT. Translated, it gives CASSFFPLNTEAFF.

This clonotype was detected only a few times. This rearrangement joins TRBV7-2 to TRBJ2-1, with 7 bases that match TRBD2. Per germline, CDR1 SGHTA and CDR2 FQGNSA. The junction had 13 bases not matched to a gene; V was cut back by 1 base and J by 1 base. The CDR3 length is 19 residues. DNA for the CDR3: TGTGCCAGCAGCTTAGACCCTCCTAGCGGTGGTGGGTCCTACAATGAGCAGTTCTTC. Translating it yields CASSLDPPSGGGSYNEQFF.

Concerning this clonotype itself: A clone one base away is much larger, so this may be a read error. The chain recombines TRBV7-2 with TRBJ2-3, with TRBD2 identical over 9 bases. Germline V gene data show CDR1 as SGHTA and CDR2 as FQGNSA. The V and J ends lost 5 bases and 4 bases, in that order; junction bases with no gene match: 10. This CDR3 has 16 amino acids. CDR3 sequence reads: CASSPMVAGASDTQYF. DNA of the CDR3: TGTGCCAGCAGCCCCATGGTAGCGGGAGCTTCAGATACGCAGTATTTT.

The CDR3 region has the DNA TGCAGCGCTACGCTCGGGACTTTTAGAGAGCAGTTCTTC. Translating it yields CSATLGTFREQFF. The genes are TRBV29-1 and TRBJ2-1; D is perhaps TRBD2 (6 bases). V gave up 7 bases and J gave up 10 bases, with 20 bases separating them. Germline V gene sequence: CDR1 SQVTM, CDR2 ANQGSEA. The CDR3 is made up of 13 amino acids.

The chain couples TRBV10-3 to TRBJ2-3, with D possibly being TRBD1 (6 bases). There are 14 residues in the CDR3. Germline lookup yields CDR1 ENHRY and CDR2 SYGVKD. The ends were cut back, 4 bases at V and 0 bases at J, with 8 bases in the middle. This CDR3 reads CAISGTASTDTQYF. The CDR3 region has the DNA TGTGCCATCAGTGGGACAGCTAGCACAGATACGCAGTATTTT.

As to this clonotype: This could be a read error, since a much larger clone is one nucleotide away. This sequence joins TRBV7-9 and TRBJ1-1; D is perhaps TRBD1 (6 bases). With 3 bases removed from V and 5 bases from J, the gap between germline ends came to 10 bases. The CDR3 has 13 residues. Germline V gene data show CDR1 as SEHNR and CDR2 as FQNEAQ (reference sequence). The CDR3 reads CASSFPGETEAFF. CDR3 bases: TGTGCCAGCAGCTTTCCAGGGGAAACTGAAGCTTTCTTT.

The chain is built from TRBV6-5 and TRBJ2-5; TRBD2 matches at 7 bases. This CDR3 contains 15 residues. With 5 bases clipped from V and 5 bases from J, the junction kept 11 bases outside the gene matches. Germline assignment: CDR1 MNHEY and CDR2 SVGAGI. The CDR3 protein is CASSHISGGQETQYF. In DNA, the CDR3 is TGTGCCAGCAGTCACATCTCGGGGGGTCAGGAGACCCAGTACTTC.

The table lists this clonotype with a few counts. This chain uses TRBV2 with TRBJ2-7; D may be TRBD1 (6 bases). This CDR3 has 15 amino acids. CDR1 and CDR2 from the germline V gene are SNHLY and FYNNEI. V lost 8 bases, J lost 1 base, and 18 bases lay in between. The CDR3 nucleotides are TGTGCCAGCCGGGCGCCAGGGGTGGCTTCCTACGAGCAGTACTTC. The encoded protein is CASRAPGVASYEQYF.

CDR3 DNA: TGTGCCAGCAGTTTGGGAGAGGGGGCGCGGGAGACCCAGTACTTC. Its translation is CASSLGEGARETQYF. The chain employs TRBV28 and TRBJ2-5; 7 nucleotides match TRBD1. Germline V gives CDR1 MDHEN, CDR2 SYDVKM. This CDR3 spans 15 amino acids. V lost 3 bases and J lost 5; bases outside the gene matches: 9.